The 11 T cell receptor beta chains presented below share a single source sample, sequenced in a study of cytomegalovirus exposure and HLA in healthy donors. Primers: 60 Vbeta forward and 13 Jbeta reverse. Clones were sequenced by immunoSEQ multiplex PCR, and TCRdb holds only the in-frame ones, with some missing. The sample comprises some 110,000 clones, 70% to 80% of which are singletons, and 11% rests with the top ten. Source material: PBMCs. These receptors were taken from a woman aged 45 to 65 in good health and CMV-seropositive.

The chain joins TRBV2 to TRBJ1-5; tentative D call: TRBD1 (5 bases). The CDR3 has 12 amino acids. Germline V gene data show CDR1 as SNHLY and CDR2 as FYNNEI. V was shortened by 6 bases and J by 3 bases, with 6 bases between the two germline ends. CDR3 protein: CASRDNNQPQHF. The CDR3 DNA reads as TGTGCCAGCAGGGACAACAATCAGCCCCAGCATTTT.

Points on this clone: The junction shows a germline mismatch at one end, possibly a read error. Other DNA sequences from this sample encode an identical CDR3 as well. The J gene is TRBJ1-5, the V gene TRBV5-5; 7 bases align to TRBD1. The CDR3 is 16 residues long. In germline, CDR1 is SGHKS, CDR2 YYEKEE (reference sequence). CDR3 in amino acids: CASSSGTANSNQPQHF. Written as DNA, the CDR3 is TGCGCCAGCAGCTCCGGGACAGCTAATAGCAATCAGCCCCAGCATTTT.

This clone appeared once. This chain links TRBV18 with TRBJ1-1; the D gene is possibly TRBD1 (5 bases). This CDR3 has 13 residues. The germline V gene encodes CDR1 KGHSH and CDR2 LQKENI. V gave up 8 bases and J gave up 0 bases, with 10 bases separating them. The CDR3 DNA reads TGTGCCAGCCAGGAAGGGGTGAACACTGAAGCTTTCTTT. This translates into CASQEGVNTEAFF.

The chain employs TRBV5-1 and TRBJ2-5; 10 nucleotides agree with TRBD1. The CDR3 is 15 amino acids. The V gene's germline CDR1 is SGHRS and CDR2 YFSETQ. V was pared by 5 bases and J by 0 bases, with 4 bases of the junction left unmatched. Here the CDR3 reads CASSPDRGDQETQYF. The DNA for the CDR3 is TGCGCCAGCAGTCCGGACAGGGGGGACCAAGAGACCCAGTACTTC.

This clone was found a few times. The J gene is TRBJ2-5, the V gene TRBV7-9; weak D call: TRBD1 (5 bases). Trimming left V 3 bases short and J 3 bases short, with 8 bases between. The germline gives CDR1 SEHNR, CDR2 FQNEAQ (reference sequence). There are 13 residues in the CDR3. The CDR3 reads CASSFRGEETQYF. The DNA for the CDR3 is TGTGCCAGCAGCTTTAGGGGTGAAGAGACCCAGTACTTC.

The chain recombines TRBV19 with TRBJ1-5; 9 positions agree with TRBD1. Germline V gene data show CDR1 as LNHDA and CDR2 as SQIVND (reference sequence). CDR3 length: 16 amino acids. Losses at the gene ends were 9 bases for V and 4 bases for J; bases not matched to a gene: 13. In nucleotides, the CDR3 is TGTGCCAGCATTGATACAGGGGGCGCCGGGAATCAGCCCCAGCATTTT. Its protein is CASIDTGGAGNQPQHF. Full variable domain (missing parts from reference TRBV19 and TRBJ1-5): DGGITQSPKYLFRKEGQNVTLSCEQNLNHDAMYWYRQDPGQGLRLIYYSQIVNDFQKGDIAEGYSVSREKKESFPLTVTSAQKNPTAFYLCASIDTGGAGNQPQHFGDGTRLSIL.

The chain employs TRBV5-4 and TRBJ1-4, with 7 bases matching TRBD1. Per germline, CDR1 SGHNT and CDR2 YYREEE (reference sequence). J gave up 5 bases and V 0 bases, and 1 base lay outside the gene matches. This CDR3 has 14 amino acids. DNA for the CDR3: TGTGCCAGCAGCTTGGAACAGGGGAATGAAAAACTGTTTTTT. As protein: CASSLEQGNEKLFF.

This chain links TRBV19 with TRBJ1-2, with 7 bases aligning to TRBD1. CDR3 size: 12 residues. The V gene end was trimmed by 7 bases and the J gene end by 8 bases; junction bases not matched to a gene: 7. The germline V gene encodes CDR1 LNHDA and CDR2 SQIVND (reference sequence). CDR3 protein: CASNQGTAGYTF. DNA of the CDR3: TGTGCCAGTAATCAGGGGACAGCCGGCTACACCTTC. Full variable domain (outside the CDR3, taken from reference TRBV19 and TRBJ1-2): DGGITQSPKYLFRKEGQNVTLSCEQNLNHDAMYWYRQDPGQGLRLIYYSQIVNDFQKGDIAEGYSVSREKKESFPLTVTSAQKNPTAFYLCASNQGTAGYTFGSGTRLTVV.

This clone was seen a few times. The chain uses TRBV6-4 and TRBJ2-3; 12 nucleotides align to TRBD2. V shed 4 bases, J shed 3 bases, and the junction held 2 bases outside the gene matches. The CDR3 contains 15 residues. Germline CDR1 and CDR2: MRHNA and SNTAGT. The CDR3 region has the DNA TGTGCCAGCAGTGTGACTAGCGGGAGTACAGATACGCAGTATTTT. Translated: CASSVTSGSTDTQYF.

The chain has TRBV6-6 and TRBJ1-1; tentatively, D is TRBD1 (6 bases). The CDR3 is 15 residues long. Germline CDR1 and CDR2: MNHNY and SVGAGI (reference sequence). V gave up 6 bases and J gave up 3 bases, with 17 bases separating them. The CDR3 sequence: CASSPTGHRDTEAFF. As DNA, the CDR3 is TGTGCCAGCAGCCCGACGGGACACCGAGACACTGAAGCTTTCTTT.

The chain employs TRBV7-2 and TRBJ1-3; TRBD1 aligns across 9 bases. The germline gives CDR1 SGHTA, CDR2 FQGNSA. This CDR3 spans 17 amino acids. J lost 0 bases, V lost 1 base, and 4 bases had no gene match. The CDR3 nucleotides are TGTGCCAGCAGCTTAGTGACAGGGGGACTCTCTGGAAACACCATATATTTT. Translating gives CASSLVTGGLSGNTIYF.